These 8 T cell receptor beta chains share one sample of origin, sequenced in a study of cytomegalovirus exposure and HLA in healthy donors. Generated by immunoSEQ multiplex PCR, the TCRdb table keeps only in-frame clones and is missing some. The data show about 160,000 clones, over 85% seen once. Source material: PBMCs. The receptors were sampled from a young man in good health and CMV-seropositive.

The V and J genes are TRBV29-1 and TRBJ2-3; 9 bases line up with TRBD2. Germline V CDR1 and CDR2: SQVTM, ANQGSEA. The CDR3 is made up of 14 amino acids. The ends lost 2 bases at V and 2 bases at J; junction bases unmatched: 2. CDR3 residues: CSVELAGITDTQYF. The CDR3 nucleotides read TGCAGCGTTGAACTAGCGGGGATCACAGATACGCAGTATTTT.

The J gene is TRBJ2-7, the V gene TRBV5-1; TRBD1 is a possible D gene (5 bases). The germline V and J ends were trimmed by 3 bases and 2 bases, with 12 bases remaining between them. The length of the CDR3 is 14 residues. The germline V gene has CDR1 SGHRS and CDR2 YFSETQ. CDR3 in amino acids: CASSSSGNPYEQYF. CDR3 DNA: TGCGCCAGCAGCTCCTCAGGGAATCCCTACGAGCAGTACTTC.

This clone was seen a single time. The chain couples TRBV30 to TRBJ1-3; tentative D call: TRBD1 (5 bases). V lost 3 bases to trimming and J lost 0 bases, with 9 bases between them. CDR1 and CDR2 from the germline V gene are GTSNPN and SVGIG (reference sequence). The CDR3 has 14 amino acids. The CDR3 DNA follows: TGTGCCTGGAGGACCCAGGGCTCTGGAAACACCATATATTTT. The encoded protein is CAWRTQGSGNTIYF. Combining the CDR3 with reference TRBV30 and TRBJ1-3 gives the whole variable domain SQTIHQWPATLVQPVGSPLSLECTVEGTSNPNLYWYRQAAGRGLQLLFYSVGIGQISSEVPQNLSASRPQDRQFILSSKKLLLSDSGFYLCAWRTQGSGNTIYFGEGSWLTVV.

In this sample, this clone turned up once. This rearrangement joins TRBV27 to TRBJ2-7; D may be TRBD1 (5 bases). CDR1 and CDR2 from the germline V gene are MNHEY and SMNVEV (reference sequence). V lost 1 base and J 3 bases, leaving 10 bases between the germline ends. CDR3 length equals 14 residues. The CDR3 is CASSLWGQVYEQYF. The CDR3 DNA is TGTGCCAGCAGTTTATGGGGCCAGGTCTACGAGCAGTACTTC.

The CDR3 loop reads CASSEGRGETQYF. The DNA for the CDR3 is TGTGCCAGCAGTGAAGGCAGGGGGGAGACCCAGTACTTC. The rearrangement joins TRBV6-1 to TRBJ2-5, with 7 bases matching TRBD1. V lost 1 base to trimming and J lost 5 bases; unmatched junction nucleotides: 1. The CDR3 has 13 residues. Germline CDR1 reads MNHNS; CDR2 reads SASEGT.

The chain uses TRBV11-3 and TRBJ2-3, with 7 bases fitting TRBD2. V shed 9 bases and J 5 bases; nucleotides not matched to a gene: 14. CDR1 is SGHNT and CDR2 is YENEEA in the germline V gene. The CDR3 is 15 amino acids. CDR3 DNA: TGTGCCAGTCTTCTGTCGGCGGGAGCGGTAGATACGCAGTATTTT. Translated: CASLLSAGAVDTQYF.

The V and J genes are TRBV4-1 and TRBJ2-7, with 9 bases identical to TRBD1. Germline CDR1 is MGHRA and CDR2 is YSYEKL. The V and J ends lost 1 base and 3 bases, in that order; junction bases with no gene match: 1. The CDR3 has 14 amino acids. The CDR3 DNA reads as TGCGCCAGCAGCCAAGGGACAGGGGACTACGAGCAGTACTTC. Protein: CASSQGTGDYEQYF.

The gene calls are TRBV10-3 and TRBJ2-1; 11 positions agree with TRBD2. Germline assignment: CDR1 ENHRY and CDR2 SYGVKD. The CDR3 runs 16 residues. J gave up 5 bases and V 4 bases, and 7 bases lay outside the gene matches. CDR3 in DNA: TGTGCCATCAGTGTTGTTAGCGGGAGGGCCGACAATGAGCAGTTCTTC. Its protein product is CAISVVSGRADNEQFF.